A selection of T cell receptor beta chains follows, all from one sample in a study of regulatory T cells in long-lasting Graves disease. Each CDR3 protein gets one entry after TCRdb re-called the multiplex PCR reads with MiXCR. The table shows about 460,000 distinct CDR3 sequences, with 20% to 25% occurring only once. The input for sequencing was peripheral blood mononuclear cells (PBMCs), taken when the disease was refractory, from a patient treated with antithyroid drugs. Every receptor here comes from a female donor with Graves disease. Both conserved end residues are part of each CDR3. A D gene is named only where the DNA matches it firmly. Clone sizes are given selectively: once, few, many, or a class where the clone is expanded.

.	TRBV30	.	TRBJ2-7	CAWNDANPYEQYF	TGTGCCTGGAACGACGCGAACCCCTACGAGCAGTACTTC
.	TRBV12-3/TRBV12-4	many	TRBJ2-6	CASTRAGANVLTF	TGTGCCAGCACCCGGGCCGGGGCCAACGTCCTGACTTTC
.	TRBV7-9	.	TRBJ2-7	CASSLPGGGGQYF	TGTGCCAGCAGCTTGCCGGGAGGGGGCGGGCAGTACTTC
TRBD1	TRBV18	many	TRBJ1-4	CASSPQGTGVNEKLFF	TGTGCCAGCTCACCTCAAGGGACAGGGGTTAATGAAAAACTGTTTTTT
.	TRBV12-3/TRBV12-4	few	TRBJ1-3	CASSPFDGLGNTIYF	TGTGCCAGCAGCCCCTTCGATGGGCTGGGAAACACCATATATTTT
.	TRBV6-2/TRBV6-3	.	TRBJ2-2	CASSYPPRGEVTGELFF	TGTGCCAGCAGTTACCCCCCCCGCGGGGAAGTGACCGGGGAGCTGTTTTTT
TRBD1	TRBV2	.	TRBJ1-1	CASSAQTGRSTEAFF	TGTGCCAGCAGTGCTCAGACAGGGCGGAGCACTGAAGCTTTCTTT
.	TRBV29-1	.	TRBJ1-5	CSVEGTGNQPQHF	TGCAGCGTTGAAGGTACCGGCAATCAGCCCCAGCATTTT
TRBD1	TRBV19	.	TRBJ1-5	CASNRQGGSLQPQHF	TGTGCCAGTAACCGACAGGGCGGTTCCCTTCAGCCCCAGCATTTT
.	TRBV6-1	few	TRBJ2-3	CASSTARGLLGQYF	TGTGCCAGCAGTACCGCGCGGGGTTTACTTGGGCAGTATTTT
.	TRBV11-2	many	TRBJ1-6	CASSSHNSPLHF	TGTGCCAGCAGCTCACATAATTCACCCCTCCACTTT
.	TRBV9	.	TRBJ1-2	CASSVGMGTGNDYGYTF	TGTGCCAGCAGCGTAGGAATGGGGACGGGGAATGACTATGGCTACACCTTC
.	TRBV19	few	TRBJ2-7	CASSIVAGASYEQYF	TGTGCCAGTAGTATAGTTGCGGGGGCCTCCTACGAGCAGTACTTC
.	TRBV11-2	many	TRBJ2-5	CASSLDWTLKEETQYF	TGTGCCAGCAGCTTAGATTGGACACTGAAAGAAGAGACCCAGTACTTC
TRBD1	TRBV6-2/TRBV6-3	.	TRBJ2-3	CASSEAPLTGDTDTQYF	TGTGCCAGCAGTGAAGCACCGTTGACAGGGGATACGGATACGCAGTATTTT
.	TRBV28	.	TRBJ2-7	CASSSWVRGNYEQYF	TGTGCCAGCAGTTCCTGGGTGCGCGGCAACTACGAGCAGTACTTC
TRBD2	TRBV30	few	TRBJ2-2	CAWSTGTSTGELFF	TGTGCCTGGAGCACTGGGACTAGCACCGGGGAGCTGTTTTTT
.	TRBV29-1	.	TRBJ2-3	CSGRSDTQYF	TGCAGCGGGCGCTCCGATACGCAGTATTTT
TRBD1	TRBV27	many	TRBJ1-1	CASSSRTGGFNTEAFF	TGTGCCAGCAGTTCTCGGACAGGGGGATTTAACACTGAAGCTTTCTTT
TRBD2	TRBV19	few	TRBJ2-5	CASSPGTSGGQETQYF	TGTGCCAGTAGTCCCGGGACTAGCGGGGGCCAAGAGACCCAGTACTTC
.	TRBV6-2/TRBV6-3	many	TRBJ1-3	CASQSLFSGNTIYF	TGTGCCAGCCAATCCCTCTTCTCTGGAAACACCATATATTTT
.	TRBV30	.	TRBJ1-1	CAWSMNRQGTEAFF	TGTGCCTGGAGTATGAACAGGCAGGGGACTGAAGCTTTCTTT
.	TRBV6-2/TRBV6-3	.	TRBJ1-5	CASTADNSNQPQHF	TGTGCCAGCACTGCGGACAATAGCAATCAGCCCCAGCATTTT
.	TRBV19	few	TRBJ1-1	CASSIATARVGEAFF	TGTGCCAGTAGTATAGCTACAGCGAGAGTGGGTGAAGCTTTCTTT
.	TRBV12-3/TRBV12-4	few	TRBJ2-2	CASSGQVTGELFF	TGTGCCAGCAGTGGTCAGGTCACCGGGGAGCTGTTTTTT
.	TRBV5-1	few	TRBJ2-7	CASSFTGARDEQYF	TGCGCCAGCAGCTTTACGGGGGCGAGGGACGAGCAGTACTTC
.	TRBV28	.	TRBJ2-3	CASSPNTDTQYF	TGTGCCAGCAGTCCAAATACAGATACGCAGTATTTT
.	TRBV10-3	.	TRBJ1-5	CAISEPGQSQHF	TGTGCCATCAGTGAGCCTGGACAGAGCCAGCATTTT
TRBD1	TRBV20-1	few	TRBJ2-3	CSATSGQVADTQYF	TGCAGTGCTACTTCGGGACAGGTGGCAGATACGCAGTATTTT
.	TRBV30	.	TRBJ2-7	CAWSVAGAANEQYF	TGTGCCTGGAGTGTTGCAGGGGCAGCGAACGAGCAGTACTTC
TRBD2	TRBV12-3/TRBV12-4	.	TRBJ2-4	CASSADPGLAGGPEYF	TGTGCCAGCAGCGCAGATCCGGGACTAGCGGGAGGGCCTGAGTACTTC
.	TRBV20-1	.	TRBJ1-3	CSARSDGRSGNTIYF	TGCAGTGCTAGAAGCGACGGCCGCTCTGGAAACACCATATATTTT
.	TRBV5-1	.	TRBJ2-4	CASTMDYRKKYF	TGCGCCAGCACCATGGACTACCGAAAGAAGTACTTC
.	TRBV10-3	many	TRBJ1-2	CAIRLQTGQAYGYTF	TGTGCCATCAGGCTGCAAACGGGACAAGCATATGGCTACACCTTC
.	TRBV12-5	.	TRBJ2-1	CASGLGGSAGRFLDNEQFF	TGTGCTAGTGGCCTTGGAGGATCGGCGGGAAGATTTTTGGACAATGAGCAGTTCTTC
.	TRBV7-2	many	TRBJ2-5	CASSLDQVQETQYF	TGTGCCAGCAGCTTAGATCAGGTCCAAGAGACCCAGTACTTC
.	TRBV7-9	few	TRBJ2-7	CASSQGVNEQYF	TGTGCCAGCAGCCAAGGCGTTAACGAGCAGTACTTC